This T cell receptor (beta chain) was sequenced during a study of glioma-infiltrating T cells after dendritic cell vaccination (dated by TCRdb to the mid-2010s). Background for the entire study: Of the roughly 15 glioblastoma patients in the cohort, all drawn from Phase I and II dendritic cell vaccination trials, 9 were newly diagnosed and 6 had recurrent disease. Each patient was given three intradermal dendritic cell vaccine injections, spaced two weeks apart, in the arm below the axilla. Survival after dendritic cell vaccination was correlated with TCR sequencing metrics such as TIL content and the overlap between tumor and blood repertoires. In glioblastoma patients vaccinated with dendritic cells, deep sequencing of TCR beta CDR3 regions served to measure the amount of tumor-infiltrating lymphocytes and to compare repertoires between tumor and blood. Between the early 2000s and the early 2010s, patients were given autologous tumor lysate-pulsed dendritic cell vaccination. The vaccine was prepared from monocyte-derived dendritic cells that were cultured for seven days with IL-4 and GM-CSF and then pulsed overnight with autologous tumor lysate.

CDR3 length: 15 amino acids, cysteine to phenylalanine. CDR3 DNA only is kept here, 45 bases in frame from base 1. The germline V gene (reference sequence) gives CDR1 as LNHNV and CDR2 as YYDKDF. The V and J ends are trimmed by 3 bases and 7 bases, leaving 16 bases between them. To be selected, patients needed enough residual fresh-frozen tumor tissue and more than two years of available survival data. None of the glioblastoma patients carried an isocitrate dehydrogenase mutation, although molecular status otherwise varied. PBMC were collected before vaccination, two weeks after the third vaccination, and at tumor progression if tumor progression occurred. The Qiagen DNeasy Blood extraction Kit was used for extraction of genomic DNA. To note about this clone: There is no known antigen for this receptor. One base away there is no much larger clone; base qualities are not given.

Summary of the overall study and its limitations: After dendritic cell vaccination, a higher estimated pretreatment TIL content predicted longer time to progression and longer overall survival. TCR clonality showed no direct relationship with survival, which suggests that a diverse polyclonal response may matter. The cohort was small and heterogeneous, and full blood and tumor sets were available for few patients, with initial-recurrent tumor pairs available for even fewer patients. The three-group TCR overlap response model was characterized as speculative, and prospective validation of the model was stated to be required.

The immunoSEQ assay amplified TCRB CDR3 regions from roughly 2 micrograms of genomic DNA, or from all available DNA when less than that amount was available. Multiplex PCR used 60 forward primers for TCR V beta segments and 13 reverse primers for J beta segments. To estimate the number of reads per starting template, synthetic control templates were added to each sample at limiting dilution. Sequencing produced 87 bp reads on the Illumina HiSeq System. On the study's bioinformatics: PCR and sequencing errors were removed by a nearest neighbor algorithm that merged closely related sequences. TCR overlap was measured as the percentage of unique tumor TCR beta sequences also present in the same patient's peripheral blood. TCRdb provides this immuneACCESS table in a form limited to in-frame rearrangements. Some clones are lacking; in checked studies, under half of them reflect an unresolved V gene, and why the rest are absent is not known. V, J and clone size derive from that table, while D and trimming were established from the DNA sequence. In all, the sample holds around 100,000 clones, and 75% to 85% of those were seen once. The ten largest clones take up about an eighth of the sample.

This TCR was sampled from a human donor with glioblastoma. The V and J genes are TRBV15 and TRBJ1-5, with the D segment identity uncertain. Material: blood, obtained before dendritic cell vaccination. The CDR3 region: CATSRAAAEGQPQHF. Read as DNA, the sequence is TGTGCCACCAGCAGGGCGGCAGCAGAAGGCCAGCCCCAGCATTTT. Outside the CDR3, residues come from the reference TRBV15 and TRBJ1-5 proteins, so the full variable domain is: DAMVIQNPRYQVTQFGKPVTLSCSQTLNHNVMYWYQQKSSQAPKLLFHYYDKDFNNEADTPDNFQSRRPNTSFCFLDIRSPGLGDTAMYLCATSRAAAEGQPQHFGDGTRLSIL.